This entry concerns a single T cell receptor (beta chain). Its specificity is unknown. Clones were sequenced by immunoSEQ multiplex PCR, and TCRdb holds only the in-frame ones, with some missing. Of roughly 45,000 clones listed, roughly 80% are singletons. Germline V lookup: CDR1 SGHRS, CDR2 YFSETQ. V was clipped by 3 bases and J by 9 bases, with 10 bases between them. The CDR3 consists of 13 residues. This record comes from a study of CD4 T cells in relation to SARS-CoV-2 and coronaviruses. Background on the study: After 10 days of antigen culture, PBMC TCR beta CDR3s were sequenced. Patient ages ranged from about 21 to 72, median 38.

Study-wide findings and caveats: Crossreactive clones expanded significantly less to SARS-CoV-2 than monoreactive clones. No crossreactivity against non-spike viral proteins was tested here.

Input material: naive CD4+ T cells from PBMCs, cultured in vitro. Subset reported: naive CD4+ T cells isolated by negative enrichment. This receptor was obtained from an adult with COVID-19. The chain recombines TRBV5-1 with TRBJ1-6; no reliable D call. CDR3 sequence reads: CASSSEGPSPLHF. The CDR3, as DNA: TGCGCCAGCAGCTCCGAAGGTCCTTCACCCCTCCACTTT. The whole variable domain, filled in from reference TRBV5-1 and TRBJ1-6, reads KAGVTQTPRYLIKTRGQQVTLSCSPISGHRSVSWYQQTPGQGLQFLFEYFSETQRNKGNFPGRFSGRQFSNSRSEMNVSTLELGDSALYLCASSSEGPSPLHFGNGTRLTVT.